This TCR beta chain was retrieved from a study of cytomegalovirus exposure and HLA in healthy donors. In the study overall: Researchers found that approximately 80% of some 400 genotyped donors fell within the Caucasian-associated ancestry cluster. Overall study results and limits: In vitro, three CMV-associated chains proved specific for CMV antigens.

The primer mix had 60 Vbeta and 13 Jbeta primers. TCRdb's table, derived via immunoSEQ multiplex PCR, lists solely in-frame clones and lacks some. Of around 140,000 clones in the sample, about 76% are singletons; the top ten hold 1.2% to 1.5%. This clone showed up just once. No antigen is known for it. Germline and junction disagree at one end, which may indicate a read error. The germline V gene encodes CDR1 DFQATT and CDR2 SNEGSKA (reference sequence). The CDR3 covers 11 residues. This sequence joins TRBV20-1 and TRBJ1-1; maybe TRBD1 (6 bases). The sequenced sample consisted of PBMCs. This TCR was sampled from a woman aged 40 to 50 in good health and CMV-seronegative. CDR3 coding DNA: TGCAGTGCTCATCCAGGGGCTGAAGCTTCCTTT. Translated, it gives CSAHPGAEASF.